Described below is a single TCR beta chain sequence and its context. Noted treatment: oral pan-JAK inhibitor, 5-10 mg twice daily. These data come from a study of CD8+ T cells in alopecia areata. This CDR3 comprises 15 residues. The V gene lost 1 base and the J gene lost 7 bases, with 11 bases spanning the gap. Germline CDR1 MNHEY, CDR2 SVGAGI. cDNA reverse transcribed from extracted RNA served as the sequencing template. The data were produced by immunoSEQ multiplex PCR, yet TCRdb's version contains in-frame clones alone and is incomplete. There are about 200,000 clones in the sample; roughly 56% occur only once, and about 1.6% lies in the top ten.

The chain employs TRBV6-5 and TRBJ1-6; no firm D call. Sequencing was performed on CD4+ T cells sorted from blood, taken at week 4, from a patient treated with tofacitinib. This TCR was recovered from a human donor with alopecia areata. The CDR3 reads CASSYFGRENSPLHF. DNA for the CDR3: TGTGCCAGCAGTTACTTCGGGAGGGAAAATTCACCCCTCCACTTT.